This TCR beta chain was identified in a study of molecular identifiers for immune sequencing clone quantification. V dropped 2 bases and J dropped 3 bases, with 8 bases sitting between them. The CDR3 length is 13 residues. CDR1 is MNHEY, CDR2 SVGEGT, per germline. This clonotype was picked up a small number of times. Each CDR3 protein is one row after TCRdb ran MiXCR on the PCR reads. In the table there are hundreds of thousands of distinct CDR3 sequences, about 25% of which are singletons. The chain uses TRBV6-2 or TRBV6-3 and TRBJ2-7; D is ambiguous. The sequencing sample was made of naive CD8+ T cells from blood, with Jurkat cell RNA spiked in. Noted subset: FACS-sorted CD8+CD4-CCR7+CD45RA+ naive T cells. The receptor's source is a human donor in good health. Some libraries in this study had Jurkat cell RNA spiked in. CDR3 in amino acids: CASSYTPGYEQYF. As DNA, the CDR3 is TGTGCCAGCAGTTACACACCGGGCTACGAGCAGTACTTC.